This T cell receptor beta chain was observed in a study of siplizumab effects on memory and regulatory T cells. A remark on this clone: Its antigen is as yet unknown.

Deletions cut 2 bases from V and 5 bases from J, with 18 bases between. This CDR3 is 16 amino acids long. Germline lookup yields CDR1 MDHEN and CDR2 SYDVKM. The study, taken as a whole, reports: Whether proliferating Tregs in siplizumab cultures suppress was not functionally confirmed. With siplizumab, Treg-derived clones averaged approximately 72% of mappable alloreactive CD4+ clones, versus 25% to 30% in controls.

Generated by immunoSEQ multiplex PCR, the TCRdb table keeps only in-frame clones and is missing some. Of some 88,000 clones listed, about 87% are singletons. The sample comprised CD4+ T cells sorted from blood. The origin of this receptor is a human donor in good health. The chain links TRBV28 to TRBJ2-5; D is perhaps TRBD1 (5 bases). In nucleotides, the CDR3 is TGTGCCAGCAGTTTACTTGGGGCGCGAAGACAGGAGACCCAGTACTTC. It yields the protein CASSLLGARRQETQYF. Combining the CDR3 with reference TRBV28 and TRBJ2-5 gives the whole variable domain DVKVTQSSRYLVKRTGEKVFLECVQDMDHENMFWYRQDPGLGLRLIYFSYDVKMKEKGDIPEGYSVSREKKERFSLILESASTNQTSMYLCASSLLGARRQETQYFGPGTRLLVL.